Listed below are T cell receptor beta chains from one sample, sequenced in a study of T cell responses to AZD1222 COVID-19 vaccine. Sequencing was performed with immunoSEQ multiplex PCR; in TCRdb, only in-frame clones are kept and a portion is missing. The sample lists about 130,000 clones; roughly 90% were seen once. The source material was peripheral blood, sampled on day 0 of AZD1222 vaccination. These receptors originate from an adult in good health. The CDR3 runs from the conserved cysteine through the conserved F or W. A D gene is named only where the DNA matches it firmly. Clone size, where shown, is once, few, many, or a class for clones that have expanded.

d_call	j_call	v_call	clone_size	cdr3_nt	cdr3_aa
.	TRBJ1-5	TRBV5-6	.	TGTGCCAGCAGCGCGAGGAGGACTCAGCCCCAGCATTTT	CASSARRTQPQHF
.	TRBJ2-5	TRBV7-3	.	TGTGCCAGCAGCTACTCTAGTGGCACACAAGAGACCCAGTACTTC	CASSYSSGTQETQYF
TRBD1	TRBJ1-2	TRBV10-2	.	TGCGCCAGCAGAGGACAGGGGATCATTGGCTACACCTTC	CASRGQGIIGYTF
TRBD1	TRBJ2-2	TRBV6-5	.	TGTGCCAGCAAGTTAGGGGGCATAAGCGGGGAGCTGTTTTTT	CASKLGGISGELFF
TRBD2	TRBJ2-7	TRBV28	once	TGTGCCAGCACCTCCCCCGGGGGGGCCTCCTACGAGCAGTACTTC	CASTSPGGASYEQYF
TRBD1	TRBJ1-1	TRBV7-6	once	TGTGCCAGCAGCTTAGCCCGAGGACAGGGGAACACTGAAGCTTTCTTT	CASSLARGQGNTEAFF
.	TRBJ2-7	TRBV29-1	.	TGCAGCGTTGAAGTGTGGTACAGTGCCAAGCCGGGGGAGCAGTACTTC	CSVEVWYSAKPGEQYF
.	TRBJ1-1	TRBV6-2/TRBV6-3	.	TGTGCCAGCAGTTACCCACCGCTTGGGGACACTGAAGCTTTCTTT	CASSYPPLGDTEAFF
TRBD1	TRBJ2-6	TRBV2	.	TGTGCCAGCACTACTCTATTCGGACAGGACACCTCTGGGGCCAACGTCCTGACTTTC	CASTTLFGQDTSGANVLTF
.	TRBJ1-1	TRBV29-1	.	TGCAGCGTTGTGGCGGACGGCACTGAAGCTTTCTTT	CSVVADGTEAFF
TRBD1	TRBJ1-4	TRBV19	.	TGTGCCAGTAGGCCAGACAGGGATGGAAAACTGTTTTTT	CASRPDRDGKLFF
.	TRBJ1-6	TRBV6-5	once	TGTGCCAGCAGTTACAGGTCTCCGGTTTTGACCCTCCACTTT	CASSYRSPVLTLHF
TRBD1	TRBJ1-2	TRBV11-2	few	TGTGCCAGCAGCTTCGTTCGACAGGGGGCTCTCACCTTC	CASSFVRQGALTF
.	TRBJ2-2	TRBV5-1	.	TGCGCCAGCAGCTTCGAAAGCGGCGCCAACACCGGGGAGCTGTTTTTT	CASSFESGANTGELFF
.	TRBJ2-3	TRBV6-5	.	TGTGCCAGCAGTTACCTCCGTGGGCGCGCAGATACGCAGTATTTT	CASSYLRGRADTQYF
.	TRBJ2-3	TRBV28	.	TGTGCCAGCAGTTTATTGGCTAATACGCAGTATTTT	CASSLLANTQYF
TRBD1	TRBJ1-2	TRBV30	.	TGTGCCTGGGCTGACAGGGGCCGCGGGGGCTACACCTTC	CAWADRGRGGYTF
.	TRBJ1-1	TRBV4-1	once	TGCGCCAGCAGCCAAATAACAGTGAACACTGAAGCTTTCTTT	CASSQITVNTEAFF
.	TRBJ2-3	TRBV9	.	TGTGCCAGCAGCGTAGGTGGCGGGGCTACAGATACGCAGTATTTT	CASSVGGGATDTQYF
.	TRBJ2-7	TRBV7-8	.	TGTGCCAGCAGCATTACCGGGACTGGAGCCTACGAGCAGTACTTC	CASSITGTGAYEQYF
.	TRBJ1-4	TRBV14	once	TGTGCCAGCAGTCGAGGGGGATCAACTAATGAAAAACTGTTTTTT	CASSRGGSTNEKLFF
.	TRBJ1-6	TRBV19	.	TGTGCCAGTAGTCAGGGCAGGGCGCGTCGTAATTCACCCCTCCACTTT	CASSQGRARRNSPLHF
.	TRBJ1-1	TRBV6-5	once	TGTGCCAGTGGAGGGGCGGAGAACACTGAAGCTTTCTTT	CASGGAENTEAFF
TRBD1	TRBJ1-2	TRBV9	.	TGTGCCAGCAGCGTAGAAGACAGGGCTAACTATGGCTACACCTTC	CASSVEDRANYGYTF
.	TRBJ2-5	TRBV19	.	TGTGCCAGTAGCCTCCTTGTGGGGCAACAAGAGACCCAGTACTTC	CASSLLVGQQETQYF
.	TRBJ1-5	TRBV5-1	.	TGCGCCAGCAGCTTGGGGGAAATGGGTACTCAGCCCCAGCATTTT	CASSLGEMGTQPQHF
.	TRBJ2-1	TRBV12-3/TRBV12-4	few	TGTGCCAGCAGGGGGTACAATGAGCAGTTCTTC	CASRGYNEQFF
.	TRBJ2-2	TRBV19	.	TGTGCCAGTACCAGAGTGACGGCGAACACCGGGGAGCTGTTTTTT	CASTRVTANTGELFF
.	TRBJ1-2	TRBV19	.	TGTGCCAGTAAACTGGGTTCAGGAGATGGCTACACCTTC	CASKLGSGDGYTF
.	TRBJ1-5	TRBV11-2	few	TGTGCCAGCAGCTTAGATCGGGGACAGCCCCAGCATTTT	CASSLDRGQPQHF
TRBD2	TRBJ2-3	TRBV6-2/TRBV6-3	.	TGTGCCAGCAGTTATACGGGGGGGATCACAGATACGCAGTATTTT	CASSYTGGITDTQYF
.	TRBJ2-4	TRBV6-5	few	TGTGCCAGCAGTTACTCTAGGGGAGCCAAAAACATTCAGTACTTC	CASSYSRGAKNIQYF
.	TRBJ1-2	TRBV5-1	.	TGCGCCAGCAGCTTGGCCGGGCAGGGGCGAGTCTATGGCTACACCTTC	CASSLAGQGRVYGYTF
TRBD1	TRBJ1-1	TRBV5-1	few	TGCGCCAGCAGCTCCCAGGGGGAAACTGAAGCTTTCTTT	CASSSQGETEAFF
.	TRBJ2-7	TRBV24-1	.	TGTGCCACCAGTGAATCGGGGATGAGCGAGCAGTACTTC	CATSESGMSEQYF
TRBD2	TRBJ2-7	TRBV4-2	.	TGTGCCAGCAGCATGCCGGGGGGGGAGCAGTACTTC	CASSMPGGEQYF
TRBD1	TRBJ1-2	TRBV28	.	TGTGCCAGCAGTTTCAGCCAGGGGGACTCTGGCTACACCTTC	CASSFSQGDSGYTF
.	TRBJ2-1	TRBV5-4	.	TGTGCCAGCAGCTCCCCCCGAAATGAGCAGTTCTTC	CASSSPRNEQFF
.	TRBJ1-1	TRBV28	.	TGTGCCAGCAGTTTGCACACCCTCACTGAAGCTTTCTTT	CASSLHTLTEAFF
.	TRBJ1-1	TRBV5-1	once	TGCGCCAGCTCCAGGACCTTGAACACTGAAGCTTTCTTT	CASSRTLNTEAFF
TRBD1	TRBJ1-4	TRBV5-4	.	TGTGCCAGCAGCTTAAACAGGGGGCAAAGTGAAAAACTGTTTTTT	CASSLNRGQSEKLFF
.	TRBJ1-2	TRBV7-9	once	TGTGCCAGCAGCTTAAGGGACGGCTACACCTTC	CASSLRDGYTF
TRBD1	TRBJ1-2	TRBV6-5	.	TGTGCCAGCAGTTACGGCAGGGGGCAAGACTATGGCTACACCTTC	CASSYGRGQDYGYTF
TRBD1	TRBJ1-3	TRBV4-2	.	TGTGCCAGCAGCCAACCCGGGACAGTCTCTGGAAACACCATATATTTT	CASSQPGTVSGNTIYF
.	TRBJ1-1	TRBV30	once	TGTGCCTGGAGTCGCCACATGAACACTGAAGCTTTCTTT	CAWSRHMNTEAFF
TRBD2	TRBJ2-1	TRBV2	.	TGTGCCAGCATCGGGGCTAGCGGGTCCTCTAGGGAGCAGTTCTTC	CASIGASGSSREQFF